A single sample gave rise to the 10 T cell receptor beta chains below, sequenced in a study of shared clonotypes between healthy human individuals. Libraries were prepared by immunoSEQ multiplex PCR; TCRdb keeps only in-frame clonotypes and omits some of them. The sample lists 600,000 to 750,000 clones, roughly 70% occurring once. Specimen: memory CD4+ T cells sorted from blood. The subset is: CD45RA-negative fraction. These receptors all stem from a woman between 25 and 40 years old in good health.

The sample holds a few counts of this clone. DNA of the CDR3: TGTGCCAGCTCACCGGGACAGGCTGCTATGTTGAGTGGCTACACCTTC. Its translation: CASSPGQAAMLSGYTF. V and J are TRBV18 and TRBJ1-2; 8 bases line up with TRBD1. J gave up 7 bases and V 3 bases, and 13 bases lay outside the gene matches. The CDR3 has 16 residues. Per the germline V gene, CDR1 is KGHSH and CDR2 is LQKENI.

The chain combines TRBV7-3 with TRBJ2-7; 9 bases line up with TRBD2. The junction had 8 bases not matched to a gene; V was cut back by 5 bases and J by 3 bases. Germline CDR1 is SGHTA and CDR2 is FQGTGA. CDR3 length equals 15 residues. The CDR3 DNA follows: TGTGCCAGCAGCCTCCAAGCGGGAGGAGTCTACGAGCAGTACTTC. It yields the protein CASSLQAGGVYEQYF.

In regard to this clone: This sample includes further DNA sequences coding for the same CDR3. The rearrangement joins TRBV5-8 to TRBJ1-5; TRBD1 might be the D (5 bases). From germline, CDR1 is SGHTS and CDR2 YDEGEE. The CDR3 spans 13 residues. V lost 1 base to trimming and J lost 4 bases, with 6 bases between them. The CDR3 coding sequence is TGTGCCAGCAGCTTGCGGGGGAATCAGCCCCAGCATTTT. Protein sequence: CASSLRGNQPQHF. The complete variable domain, with remaining parts taken from reference TRBV5-8 and TRBJ1-5, reads EAGVTQSPTHLIKTRGQQATLRCSPISGHTSVYWYQQALGLGLQFLLWYDEGEERNRGNFPPRFSGRQFPNYSSELNVNALELEDSALYLCASSLRGNQPQHFGDGTRLSIL.

The V call is TRBV6-1, the J call TRBJ1-2; no definite D call. Looked up from germline, CDR1 is MNHNS and CDR2 is SASEGT. This CDR3 has 12 residues. Trimming cost V 6 bases and J 8 bases, with 13 bases left between them. Written as DNA, the CDR3 is TGTGCCAGCAGGGATTGGGGATCGGGCTACACCTTC. Translated, it gives CASRDWGSGYTF.

Comments on this clone: An end of the junction does not agree with germline; a read error may underlie this. The J gene is TRBJ2-2, the V gene TRBV7-9; D possibly corresponds to TRBD2 (6 bases). The germline gives CDR1 SEHNR, CDR2 FQNEAQ (reference sequence). The CDR3 has 13 amino acids. This CDR3 is CASTLAVTGELFF. DNA of the CDR3: TGTGCCAGCACCTTAGCGGTCACCGGGGAGCTGTTTTTT.

This clone was observed a few times. The genes are TRBV6-1 and TRBJ1-6; 8 nucleotides agree with TRBD1. With V trimmed by 7 bases and J by 9 bases, 8 bases remained unmatched. Germline CDR1 MNHNS, CDR2 SASEGT. This CDR3 comprises 14 residues. The CDR3 bases are TGTGCCAGCATCCCTGGACAGGGAGGTTCACCCCTCCACTTT. This encodes CASIPGQGGSPLHF.

This clone has a count of ten or more. The chain links TRBV7-8 to TRBJ2-2; TRBD2 might be the D (5 bases). V was trimmed by 2 bases and J by 6 bases, leaving 7 bases between them. The CDR3 covers 13 residues. Germline V lookup: CDR1 SGHVS, CDR2 FQNEAQ. CDR3 protein: CASSLLEAGELFF. CDR3 nucleotides: TGTGCCAGCAGCTTATTGGAGGCCGGGGAGCTGTTTTTT.

The chain recombines TRBV5-4 with TRBJ2-2; no firm D call. Trimming cost V 4 bases and J 6 bases, with 7 bases left between them. Germline CDR1 SGHNT, CDR2 YYREEE (reference sequence). The CDR3 spans 12 residues. This CDR3 reads CASSVRAGELFF. The CDR3 bases are TGTGCCAGCAGCGTAAGGGCCGGGGAGCTGTTTTTT.

This clone was detected only a few times. The chain links TRBV30 to TRBJ1-1, with a possible D match to TRBD1 (6 bases). Trimming removed 7 bases from V and 8 bases from J, with 20 bases in between. CDR1 GTSNPN and CDR2 SVGIG come from the germline V gene (reference sequence). The CDR3 is 13 residues long. The CDR3 nucleotides read TGTGCCTACATCCCCTCGAGGGGGGGAGAAGCTTTCTTT. Translated, it gives CAYIPSRGGEAFF.

This clone appeared a single time. The V call is TRBV7-2, the J call TRBJ1-4; TRBD1 aligns across 7 bases. Germline V gene sequence: CDR1 SGHTA, CDR2 FQGNSA. The V gene end was trimmed by 4 bases and the J gene end by 1 base; junction bases not matched to a gene: 12. This CDR3 spans 18 amino acids. CDR3 region: CASSSRAGGRETNEKLFF. Here the CDR3 DNA reads TGTGCCAGCAGCTCGCGGGCAGGGGGTAGGGAAACTAATGAAAAACTGTTTTTT.